Sequencing of this T cell receptor beta chain was carried out in a study of T-cell memory formation after mild COVID-19. Overall study context: In these data, TCR clusters were largely donor specific.

Constant-segment primers and 5'RACE yielded cDNA libraries for TCR alpha and TCR beta, each carrying sample barcodes and UMIs. MiXCR, applied by TCRdb to the 5' RACE reads, yields one record per CDR3 protein. This table has nearly 110,000 distinct CDR3 sequences, 14% appearing once. Concerning this clonotype itself: Its specificity is unknown.

This CDR3 is 15 amino acids long. Germline CDR1 reads SGHAT; CDR2 reads FQNNGV. The germline V and J ends were trimmed by 5 bases and 7 bases, with 17 bases remaining between them. Study outcomes and limitations: Cross-reactive memory seemingly joined, as some responding clones were found in pre-infection memory.

The sequencing input was PBMCs or a T cell subset sorted from them (not recorded which). The chain uses TRBV11-2 and TRBJ2-2; tentative D call: TRBD2 (7 bases). The sequence came from a man between 18 and 29 years old who had mild COVID-19 (a few samples of this study predate the infection). Cell type and time point are not known. CDR3 in DNA: TGTGCCAGCAGCCCCGGGCGGGGGCAGGGCGGGGAGCTGTTTTTT. Translated, it gives CASSPGRGQGGELFF.